A single sample is the source of the 28 T cell receptor beta chains below, sequenced in a study of Graves' ophthalmopathy and Graves' hyperthyroidism. Scientists amplified the TCR beta CDR3 regions from RNA transcripts. HTBI-primed RT-PCR formed the first round, and a multiplex PCR formed the second. TCRdb recomputed calls from the multiplex PCR reads with MiXCR, one row per CDR3 protein. Among hundreds of thousands of distinct CDR3 sequences listed, under 25% were seen once. The sequencing sample was made of peripheral blood. Receptors were obtained from a woman aged 18 to 35 with stable Graves' hyperthyroidism.

This clonotype was detected many times. The chain couples TRBV14 to TRBJ1-1; 7 bases align to TRBD1. This CDR3 is built from 15 residues. CDR1 is SGHDN and CDR2 is FVKESK in the germline V gene. CDR3: CAITGDELVNTEAFF. As DNA, the CDR3 is TGTGCAATTACAGGGGATGAGTTGGTGAACACTGAAGCTTTCTTT. The variable domain in full, with the rest retrieved from reference TRBV14 and TRBJ1-1, is EAGVTQFPSHSVIEKGQTVTLRCDPISGHDNLYWYRRVMGKEIKFLLHFVKESKQDESGMPNNRFLAERTGGTYSTLKVQPAELEDSGVYFCAITGDELVNTEAFFGQGTRLTVV.

This clonotype was observed at least ten times. In DNA form, the CDR3 reads TGTGCCAGCAGTTACTCCGATCCCAGCCTATCCTCCTACGAGCAGTACTTC. Its translation: CASSYSDPSLSSYEQYF. J is TRBJ2-7 and V is TRBV6-2 or TRBV6-3, with unresolved D. CDR3 length: 17 amino acids. The V end was cut by 0 bases, the J end by 0 bases, with 15 bases between. In germline, CDR1 is MNHEY, CDR2 SVGEGT.

This clonotype was detected many times. V and J are TRBV28 and TRBJ2-7; 10 bases map to TRBD1. CDR1 is MDHEN, CDR2 SYDVKM, per germline. The CDR3 runs 12 residues. Trimming took 8 bases from V and 5 from J; bases not matched to a gene: 3. The CDR3 loop reads CASGQGVNEQYF. The CDR3 region has the DNA TGTGCCAGCGGACAGGGGGTGAACGAGCAGTACTTC.

The table lists this clonotype with many counts. CDR3 coding DNA: TGTGCCAGCAGTGGCGGGACAGCCCGACTTAGCAATCAGCCCCAGCATTTT. Amino acids: CASSGGTARLSNQPQHF. V is TRBV6-1 and J is TRBJ1-5; 7 bases are shared with TRBD1. CDR1 and CDR2 (germline): MNHNS, SASEGT. The CDR3 consists of 17 residues. Trimming cost V 4 bases and J 0 bases; bases outside gene matches: 9.

Ten or more counts support this clonotype. The rearrangement links TRBV20-1 to TRBJ2-7; 13 bases fit TRBD2. The V segment lost 0 bases and the J segment 4 bases; nucleotides outside the gene matches: 3. The germline CDR1 and CDR2 sequences are DFQATT and SNEGSKA (reference sequence). The CDR3 contains 15 residues. The CDR3 DNA follows: TGCAGTGCTAGAGACCCGACTAGCGGGAGGTACGAGCAGTACTTC. Amino acid sequence: CSARDPTSGRYEQYF.

This chain uses TRBV28 with TRBJ1-1; 8 bases match TRBD1. Germline-derived CDR1 and CDR2 are MDHEN and SYDVKM. The CDR3 runs to 15 residues. V was clipped by 7 bases and J by 4 bases; unmatched bases: 11. CDR3 DNA: TGTGCCAGCACCCTGACAGGGGCGCGGGTCACTGAAGCTTTCTTT. Protein product: CASTLTGARVTEAFF.

Details on this clonotype: It may be a read error: a sequence one base away is much more abundant. The gene calls are TRBV19 and TRBJ1-5; D not certain. The CDR3 has 16 residues. V lost 4 bases to trimming and J lost 0 bases, with 13 bases between them. Germline V gives CDR1 LNHDA, CDR2 SQIVND (reference sequence). The CDR3 is CASSKGGPHSNQPQHF. The CDR3 DNA follows: TGTGCCAGTAGTAAAGGCGGTCCACATAGCAATCAGCCCCAGCATTTT.

About this clonotype: The junction departs from the called germline gene at one end, perhaps through a read error. J is TRBJ1-1 and V is TRBV6-2 or TRBV6-3; D is perhaps TRBD1 (6 bases). The CDR3 spans 18 residues. Germline loops: CDR1 MNHEY, CDR2 SVGEGT. The CDR3 region has the DNA TGTGCCAGCAGTCCCACAGGGTCTCCACAATTTATGAACACTGAATCTTTCTTT. As protein: CASSPTGSPQFMNTESFF.

V usage is TRBV7-2 and J usage is TRBJ1-5; possible D gene TRBD1, 6 bases. Trimming pared 2 bases from V and 4 bases from J, leaving 9 bases between. CDR1 and CDR2 from the germline V gene are SGHTA and FQGNSA. This CDR3 comprises 14 residues. The CDR3 spells CASSLRDTNQPQHF. In DNA form, the CDR3 reads TGTGCCAGCAGCTTACGGGACACGAATCAGCCCCAGCATTTT.

This clonotype occurred many times. The chain carries TRBV11-2 and TRBJ1-2; D gene ambiguous. In germline, CDR1 is SGHAT, CDR2 FQNNGV. The CDR3 length is 15 residues. V was cut by 2 bases and J by 0 bases, with 10 bases left in between. CDR3 sequence reads: CASSLFAAANYGYTF. CDR3 nucleotide sequence: TGTGCCAGCAGCTTATTCGCAGCTGCTAACTATGGCTACACCTTC.

This clonotype has just a few counts. The chain employs TRBV18 and TRBJ2-5, with D perhaps matching TRBD1 (5 bases). Germline CDR1 reads KGHSH; CDR2 reads LQKENI. The CDR3 sequence is 14 residues long. Between the trimmed V and J ends, which lost 2 bases and 0 bases, there was a span of 7 bases. The CDR3 loop reads CASSPTTDQETQYF. DNA of the CDR3: TGTGCCAGCTCACCAACGACAGACCAAGAGACCCAGTACTTC.

Note on this clonotype: A much larger clonotype is one base distant, so this may be a read error. DNA of the CDR3: TGTGCCAGCAGCACCAGGGGATTGAACAGCGGGGAGCTGTTTTTT. Translation: CASSTRGLNSGELFF. This chain joins TRBV28 and TRBJ2-2, with D perhaps TRBD1 (6 bases). This CDR3 has 15 amino acids. Germline CDR1 and CDR2: MDHEN and SYDVKM.

This clonotype has at least ten counts. The chain is built from TRBV2 and TRBJ1-6; D call uncertain. This CDR3 spans 13 amino acids. CDR1 is SNHLY, CDR2 FYNNEI, per germline. V was clipped by 4 bases and J by 8 bases, with 9 bases between them. This CDR3 reads CASSVRHDSPLHF. The CDR3 DNA reads as TGTGCCAGCAGTGTCAGGCATGATTCACCCCTCCACTTT.

This clonotype occurred a few times. V usage is TRBV27 and J usage is TRBJ2-2, with D possibly TRBD2 on 6 matching bases. This CDR3 is 14 amino acids long. V was cut by 7 bases and J by 4 bases, with 13 bases left in between. Germline V gene sequence: CDR1 MNHEY, CDR2 SMNVEV (reference sequence). The CDR3 reads CASKPGLSTGELFF. CDR3 coding DNA: TGTGCCAGCAAGCCGGGACTTTCCACCGGGGAGCTGTTTTTT.

This chain uses TRBV10-3 with TRBJ2-7, with D unresolved. The CDR3 is 12 amino acids. The V and J ends lost 10 bases and 4 bases respectively, with 14 bases between them. Germline CDR1 reads ENHRY; CDR2 reads SYGVKD. The CDR3 protein is CATRLAEYEQYF. The CDR3 DNA follows: TGTGCCACCAGACTGGCAGAATACGAGCAGTACTTC.

This clonotype has only a few counts. The chain uses TRBV2 and TRBJ2-2; tentatively, D is TRBD2 (6 bases). Germline CDR1 reads SNHLY; CDR2 reads FYNNEI. Trimming cost V 6 bases and J 1 base, with 9 bases left between them. The CDR3 runs to 14 residues. In DNA form, the CDR3 reads TGTGCCAGCAGAATAGCGGAGAACACCGGGGAGCTGTTTTTT. Protein: CASRIAENTGELFF. Full variable domain (rest looked up from reference TRBV2 and TRBJ2-2): EPEVTQTPSHQVTQMGQEVILRCVPISNHLYFYWYRQILGQKVEFLVSFYNNEISEKSEIFDDQFSVERPDGSNFTLKIRSTKLEDSAMYFCASRIAENTGELFFGEGSRLTVL.

This clonotype was found many times. The chain joins TRBV7-2 to TRBJ1-5; D is unclear. Trimming took off 0 bases at V and 0 bases at J, with 6 bases between the two ends. CDR3 length equals 15 residues. Looked up from germline, CDR1 is SGHTA and CDR2 is FQGNSA. The DNA for the CDR3 is TGTGCCAGCAGCTTAGCGCACGGTAGCAATCAGCCCCAGCATTTT. The encoded protein is CASSLAHGSNQPQHF.

The chain links TRBV11-3 to TRBJ1-1; D perhaps matches TRBD1 (5 bases). Germline V gene data show CDR1 as SGHNT and CDR2 as YENEEA. CDR3 length: 15 amino acids. V was trimmed by 5 bases and J by 3 bases, leaving 16 bases between them. The CDR3 loop is CASSLRGRAYTEAFF. The CDR3 DNA sequence: TGTGCCAGCAGCCTGCGGGGCAGGGCTTACACTGAAGCTTTCTTT.

This clonotype was seen repeatedly, ten times or more. This sequence joins TRBV12-3 or TRBV12-4 and TRBJ2-5; D may be TRBD1 (5 bases). This CDR3 has 12 residues. With 3 bases removed from V and 4 bases from J, the gap between germline ends came to 6 bases. The CDR3 DNA follows: TGTGCCAGCAGTTTGACAGTAGAGACCCAGTACTTC. It yields the protein CASSLTVETQYF.

In its sample, this clonotype was seen many times. The chain recombines TRBV6-2 or TRBV6-3 with TRBJ1-1; D is perhaps TRBD1 (6 bases). Trimming shortened V by 3 bases and J by 1 base, and 12 bases separated the two germline ends. The V gene's germline CDR1 is MNHEY and CDR2 SVGEGT. The CDR3 spans 15 residues. CDR3 DNA: TGTGCCAGCAGTTATTTAGGACAGCGGAACACTGAAGCTTTCTTT. This encodes CASSYLGQRNTEAFF.

The chain is built from TRBV6-1 and TRBJ2-7, with a possible D match to TRBD2 (6 bases). CDR3 length: 13 residues. Trimming removed 7 bases from V and 4 bases from J, with 14 bases in between. CDR1 is MNHNS and CDR2 is SASEGT in the germline V gene. CDR3: CASTSEEGYEQYF. The CDR3 DNA sequence: TGTGCCAGCACCTCCGAGGAGGGTTACGAGCAGTACTTC.

This clonotype was seen only a few times. Written as DNA, the CDR3 is TGTGCCAGCAGTACGGGACTAGCGGGAAAATGGTCCGGGGAGCTGTTTTTT. Encoded protein: CASSTGLAGKWSGELFF. The chain carries TRBV28 and TRBJ2-2, with TRBD2 matching 13 bases. The CDR3 spans 17 residues. Per germline, CDR1 MDHEN and CDR2 SYDVKM. V lost 5 bases to trimming and J lost 6 bases; unmatched junction nucleotides: 9.

A word on this clonotype: A read error is possible here, since a much larger clone lies one base away. The conserved phenylalanine or tryptophan normally closing the CDR3 is absent here, so this likely arose from a read error. This chain uses TRBV7-9 with TRBJ1-6; no definite D call. This CDR3 comprises 14 residues. The V gene's germline CDR1 is SEHNR and CDR2 FQNEAQ (reference sequence). In DNA, the CDR3 is TGTACCAGCAGCTTAACGGGAGGAAATTCACCCCTCCACTCT. Translating it yields CTSSLTGGNSPLHS.

For this clonotype: A junction end diverges from the germline sequence, so it may reflect a read error. The chain has TRBV13 and TRBJ2-2; the match to TRBD2 covers 7 bases. Per the germline V gene, CDR1 is PRHDT and CDR2 is FYEKMQ (reference sequence). This CDR3 is built from 16 residues. CDR3 DNA: TGTGCCAACAGCTCCCGACTAGCCGGTCACACCGGGGAGCTGTTTTTT. This translates into CANSSRLAGHTGELFF.

There are many counts of this clonotype. The chain is built from TRBV10-3 and TRBJ2-4; D gene unclear. Deletions cut 3 bases from V and 1 base from J, with 7 bases between. Germline values: CDR1 ENHRY, CDR2 SYGVKD. The CDR3 spans 14 residues. As DNA, the CDR3 is TGTGCCATCAGTGACCCGTCTGCCAAAAACATTCAGTACTTC. This codes for CAISDPSAKNIQYF.

This clonotype has more than one count but fewer than ten. The genes are TRBV27 and TRBJ2-3; a weak D match, TRBD1 (6 bases). V was cut by 7 bases and J by 4 bases, with 15 bases left in between. This CDR3 has 14 residues. Per germline, CDR1 MNHEY and CDR2 SMNVEV (reference sequence). In nucleotides, the CDR3 is TGTGCCAGCATGACAGGACACCGTTCAGATACGCAGTATTTT. This translates into CASMTGHRSDTQYF.

V usage is TRBV7-8 and J usage is TRBJ2-7, with D perhaps TRBD1 (5 bases). Germline values: CDR1 SGHVS, CDR2 FQNEAQ. V was cut by 0 bases and J by 5 bases, with 14 bases left in between. This CDR3 comprises 15 residues. CDR3 sequence reads: CASSLAPGIKNEQYF. The CDR3 DNA is TGTGCCAGCAGCTTAGCGCCAGGGATCAAGAACGAGCAGTACTTC.

The chain links TRBV30 to TRBJ2-7; D unresolved. V lost 6 bases to trimming and J lost 6 bases, with 12 bases between them. Looked up from germline, CDR1 is GTSNPN and CDR2 is SVGIG (reference sequence). The CDR3 is made up of 11 amino acids. CDR3 bases: TGTGCCTGTCAAGGGCTGTCCGAGCAGTACTTC. This encodes CACQGLSEQYF. Full variable domain (rest looked up from reference TRBV30 and TRBJ2-7): SQTIHQWPATLVQPVGSPLSLECTVEGTSNPNLYWYRQAAGRGLQLLFYSVGIGQISSEVPQNLSASRPQDRQFILSSKKLLLSDSGFYLCACQGLSEQYFGPGTRLTVT.